Following are 20 T cell receptor beta chains from one sample sequenced in a study of naive and memory T cell subsets. The study's findings and limits: Especially in CD8 cells, naive repertoires contained a few larger clonotypes, possibly CD45RA-re-expressing memory cells.

No antigens are known for them. Two oligonucleotides, mixed equimolar, formed the beta constant-region primer covering TRBC1 and TRBC2. Four rounds of PCR amplified the ligated cDNA using nested alpha and beta constant-region primers plus SP2. TCRdb processed the UMI-ligation and nested PCR reads anew with MiXCR; each CDR3 protein has one entry. The sample consists of tens of thousands of distinct CDR3 sequences, about 10% of them appearing once. The sample taken for sequencing was naive CD4+ T cells from blood. Every receptor here comes from a human donor in good health.

The rearrangement links TRBV5-1 to TRBJ2-5; no firm D call. Trimming removed 0 bases at V and 5 bases at J, with 14 bases between. The germline gives CDR1 SGHRS, CDR2 YFSETQ. The length of the CDR3 is 15 residues. The CDR3 DNA follows: TGCGCCAGCAGCTTGGTCCCCCCGGCCAGGGAGACCCAGTACTTC. Its protein is CASSLVPPARETQYF.

The V and J genes are TRBV18 and TRBJ2-3; 10 bases align to TRBD2. The germline CDR1 and CDR2 sequences are KGHSH and LQKENI. There are 15 residues in the CDR3. V lost 2 bases to trimming and J lost 4 bases; unmatched junction nucleotides: 3. Here the CDR3 DNA reads TGTGCCAGCTCACCAAGGCTAGCGGGGGCAGATACGCAGTATTTT. It encodes CASSPRLAGADTQYF.

The chain joins TRBV5-8 to TRBJ2-5; D unclear. Trimming left V 10 bases short and J 5 bases short, with 27 bases between. CDR1 and CDR2 from the germline V gene are SGHTS and YDEGEE. The CDR3 consists of 16 residues. The CDR3 sequence is CAPTGVQWAGRETQYF. CDR3 coding DNA: TGTGCCCCCACTGGGGTTCAATGGGCCGGACGGGAGACCCAGTACTTC.

In this sample, this clonotype turned up a few times. The chain employs TRBV7-2 and TRBJ2-3; D is unclear. The V end lost 8 bases, the J end lost 2 bases, and 14 bases lay between the germline ends. Germline V gene sequence: CDR1 SGHTA, CDR2 FQGNSA. The CDR3 length is 14 residues. Written as DNA, the CDR3 is TGTGCCAGCGTCCCTAGGGCCCCCACAGATACGCAGTATTTT. Translating gives CASVPRAPTDTQYF.

The rearrangement joins TRBV25-1 to TRBJ2-2, with D uncertain. Trimming stripped 7 bases from V and 1 base from J, with 4 bases between. Germline V gene lookup returns CDR1 MGHDK and CDR2 SYGVNS. The CDR3 has 12 amino acids. CDR3 bases: TGTGCCAGCAAGGAGAACACCGGGGAGCTGTTTTTT. The encoded protein is CASKENTGELFF. The whole variable domain, filled in from reference TRBV25-1 and TRBJ2-2, reads EADIYQTPRYLVIGTGKKITLECSQTMGHDKMYWYQQDPGMELHLIHYSYGVNSTEKGDLSSESTVSRIRTEHFPLTLESARPSHTSQYLCASKENTGELFFGEGSRLTVL.

This clonotype showed up many times. J is TRBJ2-1 and V is TRBV11-3; D is ambiguous. The germline V and J ends were trimmed by 3 bases and 5 bases, with 11 bases remaining between them. Germline V gene data show CDR1 as SGHNT and CDR2 as YENEEA. This CDR3 region has 14 residues. The CDR3 DNA sequence: TGTGCCAGCAGCTTTAGTAGGTCTAACAATGAGCAGTTCTTC. Protein product: CASSFSRSNNEQFF.

This clonotype was observed a few times. The rearrangement uses TRBV29-1 and TRBJ1-1; 10 bases line up with TRBD1. V lost 5 bases to trimming and J lost 7 bases; unmatched junction nucleotides: 7. Germline CDR1 is SQVTM and CDR2 is ANQGSEA. This CDR3 region has 13 residues. As DNA, the CDR3 is TGCAGCGTTTACCCGGGACAGGGGAATGAAGCTTTCTTT. Translating gives CSVYPGQGNEAFF.

This clonotype occurred a few times. The chain carries TRBV7-2 and TRBJ2-2; 8 bases agree with TRBD2. This CDR3 spans 16 amino acids. After removal of 2 bases from V and 4 bases from J, the junction contained 6 bases not matched to a gene. The V gene's germline CDR1 is SGHTA and CDR2 FQGNSA. Here the CDR3 DNA reads TGTGCCAGCAGCTTACGAGGCGGGGGGCCCACCGGGGAGCTGTTTTTT. It yields the protein CASSLRGGGPTGELFF.

The table lists this clonotype with a few counts. V usage is TRBV5-1 and J usage is TRBJ2-7; TRBD1 aligns across 9 bases. Germline CDR1 is SGHRS and CDR2 is YFSETQ. V lost 2 bases, J lost 6 bases, and 9 bases stayed unmatched. The CDR3 length is 15 residues. The CDR3 DNA reads as TGCGCCAGCAGCTTCTCGACAGGGGGGAACGGCGAGCAGTACTTC. This translates into CASSFSTGGNGEQYF.

The V call is TRBV4-3, the J call TRBJ2-3; the match to TRBD2 covers 7 bases. The CDR3 consists of 14 residues. Germline assignment: CDR1 LGHNA and CDR2 YSLEER. After removal of 6 bases from V and 7 bases from J, the junction contained 10 bases not matched to a gene. This chain's CDR3 is CASRGGGGANTQYF. In nucleotides, the CDR3 is TGCGCCAGCAGGGGGGGGGGAGGGGCGAATACGCAGTATTTT.

The chain recombines TRBV24-1 with TRBJ2-1; D is undetermined. CDR1 and CDR2 (germline): KGHDR, SFDVKD. V lost 0 bases and J 5 bases, leaving 7 bases between the germline ends. The CDR3 has 14 residues. DNA of the CDR3: TGTGCCACCAGTGATTTGCCGTTACACAATGAGCAGTTCTTC. Amino acid sequence: CATSDLPLHNEQFF.

The J gene is TRBJ1-1, the V gene TRBV19, with a weak D call TRBD1 (6 bases). The CDR3 extends over 14 amino acids. CDR1 and CDR2 from the germline V gene are LNHDA and SQIVND (reference sequence). Trimming cost V 7 bases and J 4 bases, with 16 bases left between them. This CDR3 reads CASTSRQGFTEAFF. In DNA form, the CDR3 reads TGTGCCAGTACCTCTCGGCAGGGGTTCACTGAAGCTTTCTTT.

The rearrangement links TRBV5-1 to TRBJ1-5; 8 nucleotides match TRBD1. CDR3 size: 14 residues. V shed 2 bases, J shed 6 bases, and the junction held 4 bases outside the gene matches. CDR1 SGHRS and CDR2 YFSETQ come from the germline V gene. CDR3 region: CASSFGTGGQPQHF. In nucleotides, the CDR3 is TGCGCCAGCAGCTTCGGAACAGGGGGTCAGCCCCAGCATTTT.

This clonotype was counted only a few times. The chain recombines TRBV29-1 with TRBJ1-1, with D maybe TRBD1 (6 bases). Germline V lookup: CDR1 SQVTM, CDR2 ANQGSEA. V was trimmed by 4 bases and J by 3 bases, leaving 12 bases between them. The CDR3 is 13 amino acids. CDR3 in amino acids: CSVVSRGDTEAFF. The CDR3 DNA sequence: TGCAGCGTTGTCTCAAGGGGGGACACTGAAGCTTTCTTT.

This chain uses TRBV11-2 with TRBJ1-1; 7 bases align to TRBD1. This CDR3 comprises 16 residues. Germline V gene sequence: CDR1 SGHAT, CDR2 FQNNGV. V shed 5 bases and J 10 bases; nucleotides not matched to a gene: 19. CDR3 protein: CASSPTNLDRQGRAFF. In DNA form, the CDR3 reads TGTGCCAGCAGCCCAACGAATTTGGATAGACAGGGACGAGCTTTCTTT.

This clonotype was seen many times. This sequence joins TRBV19 and TRBJ2-7; the match to TRBD2 covers 8 bases. This CDR3 has 14 amino acids. Germline-derived CDR1 and CDR2 are LNHDA and SQIVND (reference sequence). J was trimmed by 4 bases and V by 3 bases; bases with no gene match: 5. The CDR3: CASSMYRGGYEQYF. CDR3 nucleotides: TGTGCCAGTAGTATGTACCGCGGGGGGTACGAGCAGTACTTC.

The V and J genes are TRBV12-3 or TRBV12-4 and TRBJ2-2, with 8 nucleotides matching TRBD1. V lost 6 bases, J lost 1 base, and 4 bases stayed unmatched. CDR3 length: 15 amino acids. CDR3 sequence (DNA): TGTGCCAGCAGATTGGGACAGGAGAACACCGGGGAGCTGTTTTTT. Translating it yields CASRLGQENTGELFF.

The rearrangement links TRBV4-2 to TRBJ2-3; 10 bases agree with TRBD1. CDR1 is LGHNA, CDR2 YNFKEQ, per germline. The V and J ends lost 1 base and 6 bases, in that order; junction bases with no gene match: 10. The CDR3 sequence is 17 residues long. The CDR3 nucleotides read TGTGCCAGCAGCCAAGCCGGGACAGGGGTTTTTCATGATACGCAGTATTTT. Residues: CASSQAGTGVFHDTQYF.

This clonotype appeared many times. Here the CDR3 DNA reads TGTGCCACCGCGGGGGGCCCACAGAATGAGCAGTTCTTC. This codes for CATAGGPQNEQFF. The chain recombines TRBV15 with TRBJ2-1, with 8 positions matching TRBD2. Germline-derived CDR1 and CDR2 are LNHNV and YYDKDF (reference sequence). Germline trimming cut 8 bases from V and 7 bases from J; bases unmatched to any gene: 7. The CDR3 is 13 amino acids.

This clonotype was observed many times. V is TRBV5-1 and J is TRBJ2-3; no clear D gene. Trimming cost V 1 base and J 6 bases, with 3 bases left between them. The CDR3 length is 11 residues. Germline loops: CDR1 SGHRS, CDR2 YFSETQ. CDR3 sequence (DNA): TGCGCCAGCAGCTTGATGGATACGCAGTATTTT. It yields the protein CASSLMDTQYF. Full variable domain (outside the CDR3, taken from reference TRBV5-1 and TRBJ2-3): KAGVTQTPRYLIKTRGQQVTLSCSPISGHRSVSWYQQTPGQGLQFLFEYFSETQRNKGNFPGRFSGRQFSNSRSEMNVSTLELGDSALYLCASSLMDTQYFGPGTRLTVL.